The sample holds many counts of the clone carrying this TCR beta chain. Its antigen is not identified. This sample was included in a study of T cells in Graves' hyperthyroidism and ophthalmopathy. Amplified regions were TCR beta CDR3 sequences from RNA transcripts. The study used the HTBI primer set for a first-round RT-PCR of the TCR CDR3. MiXCR, applied by TCRdb to the multiplex PCR reads, yields one record per CDR3 protein. The sample has approximately 400,000 distinct CDR3 sequences, over 12% seen once. From germline, CDR1 is SEHNR and CDR2 FQNEAQ (reference sequence). V was trimmed by 0 bases and J by 10 bases, leaving 10 bases between them. This CDR3 is built from 14 residues. Whole-study findings and limits: In blood, most of the thyroid clonotypes expanded above 0.001 were also present.

The clonotype was recovered from a man aged 50 to 59 with Graves' ophthalmopathy. The sample consisted of blood. This rearrangement joins TRBV7-9 to TRBJ1-6; D is undetermined. The CDR3 region is CASSLALETSPLHF. CDR3 coding DNA: TGTGCCAGCAGCTTAGCGCTGGAAACCTCACCCCTCCACTTT. The entire variable domain, with the rest obtained from reference TRBV7-9 and TRBJ1-6, is as follows: DTGVSQNPRHKITKRGQNVTFRCDPISEHNRLYWYRQTLGQGPEFLTYFQNEAQLEKSRLLSDRFSAERPKGSFSTLEIQRTEQGDSAMYLCASSLALETSPLHFGNGTRLTVT.